This T cell receptor beta chain was identified in a study of shared T cell receptors in the human thymus. Here immunoSEQ multiplex PCR was the method, and the copy in TCRdb shows in-frame clones only, minus some. The sample contains approximately 760,000 clones, approximately 85% of which appear only once. V lost 0 bases and J lost 2, with 11 bases in between. Germline CDR1 is SGHTA and CDR2 is FQGNSA. The CDR3 is made up of 15 amino acids. These data also formed part of another study, on human thymus T cells. As reported in that work: Donors were healthy Finnish babies undergoing corrective operations for congenital heart defects. Thymus tissue was removed during corrective cardiac surgery. Gene usage for V and J segments appeared biased in thymic and blood repertoires. Related research examined unrelated individuals and reported that their thymic repertoires overlapped highly.

The sequence was obtained from a girl less than two years old with a congenital heart defect. The sample taken for sequencing was thymocytes. The rearrangement joins TRBV7-2 to TRBJ2-7, with no clear D. The CDR3 nucleotides read TGTGCCAGCAGCTTAGCTTTGGGCAGAACCTACGAGCAGTACTTC. Translation gives CASSLALGRTYEQYF.